These 14 T cell receptor beta chains were sequenced from one sample in a study of shared clonotypes between healthy human individuals. Sequencing was performed with immunoSEQ multiplex PCR; in TCRdb, only in-frame clones are kept and a portion is missing. Here the sample spans 640,000 or so clones, around 72% being singletons. The material sequenced was memory CD4+ T cells sorted from blood. Subset: CD45RA-negative fraction. The receptors were gathered from a young woman in good health.

V usage is TRBV5-4 and J usage is TRBJ2-4; 7 nucleotides align to TRBD2. The CDR3 length is 14 residues. V was clipped by 0 bases and J by 5 bases; unmatched bases: 2. Germline V lookup: CDR1 SGHNT, CDR2 YYREEE (reference sequence). The CDR3 region has the DNA TGTGCCAGCAGCTTGGCTGGGAGGGAAAACATTCAGTACTTC. Residues: CASSLAGRENIQYF.

The V and J genes are TRBV7-2 and TRBJ1-1; 10 bases map to TRBD1. The CDR3 runs to 14 residues. Unmatched junction bases numbered 4, after V lost 6 bases and J lost 3 bases. The germline gives CDR1 SGHTA, CDR2 FQGNSA. The CDR3: CASSFGTGDTEAFF. Written as DNA, the CDR3 is TGTGCCAGCAGTTTCGGGACAGGGGACACTGAAGCTTTCTTT.

At least ten counts were recorded for this clone. This chain joins TRBV2 and TRBJ1-1; the D gene is possibly TRBD1 (5 bases). CDR1 is SNHLY, CDR2 FYNNEI, per germline. The CDR3 is 13 amino acids. Trimming cost V 5 bases and J 2 bases, with 9 bases left between them. The CDR3 loop is CASSQGSNTEAFF. CDR3 coding DNA: TGTGCCAGCAGTCAGGGTTCCAACACTGAAGCTTTCTTT. Full variable domain (rest looked up from reference TRBV2 and TRBJ1-1): EPEVTQTPSHQVTQMGQEVILRCVPISNHLYFYWYRQILGQKVEFLVSFYNNEISEKSEIFDDQFSVERPDGSNFTLKIRSTKLEDSAMYFCASSQGSNTEAFFGQGTRLTVV.

This clone was counted a few times. A read error may explain this, as a much larger clone is one base away. The CDR3 loop reads CASSLVWQNTEAFF. CDR3 coding DNA: TGTGCCAGCAGCTTAGTGTGGCAGAACACTGAAGCTTTCTTT. The V call is TRBV7-2, the J call TRBJ1-1; D unclear. The germline CDR1 and CDR2 sequences are SGHTA and FQGNSA. This CDR3 has 14 amino acids. V was pared by 1 base and J by 1 base, with 7 bases between.

This chain uses TRBV18 with TRBJ2-3; D remains unclear. V dropped 5 bases and J dropped 1 base, with 13 bases sitting between them. The germline gives CDR1 KGHSH, CDR2 LQKENI. The CDR3 totals 15 residues. In DNA form, the CDR3 reads TGTGCCAGCTCAAAGAACGGAGCTCGCACAGATACGCAGTATTTT. Translation gives CASSKNGARTDTQYF.

The chain uses TRBV15 and TRBJ2-1; D unclear. The CDR3 is 16 amino acids. Trimming stripped 0 bases from V and 7 bases from J, with 16 bases between. Germline V gene lookup returns CDR1 LNHNV and CDR2 YYDKDF (reference sequence). This CDR3 reads CATSRDRQVLLNEQFF. Written as DNA, the CDR3 is TGTGCCACCAGCAGAGATAGGCAGGTCCTCCTAAATGAGCAGTTCTTC.

The chain employs TRBV10-3 and TRBJ2-2, with 9 bases aligning to TRBD2. Germline trimming cut 6 bases from V and 6 bases from J; bases unmatched to any gene: 2. This CDR3 is 13 amino acids long. Per germline, CDR1 ENHRY and CDR2 SYGVKD. The CDR3 sequence: CAIRGTSSGELFF. In DNA form, the CDR3 reads TGTGCCATCAGAGGGACTAGCTCCGGGGAGCTGTTTTTT.

The chain has TRBV15 and TRBJ2-7, with a weak D call TRBD2 (6 bases). The germline V gene encodes CDR1 LNHNV and CDR2 YYDKDF (reference sequence). The CDR3 covers 15 residues. V lost 0 bases, J lost 5 bases, and 14 bases lay in between. DNA for the CDR3: TGTGCCACCAGCAGAGACCGGGGGTTCTACCACGAGCAGTACTTC. Its protein product is CATSRDRGFYHEQYF.

This rearrangement joins TRBV7-9 to TRBJ1-2; D is unclear. CDR3 size: 13 residues. Germline V gene sequence: CDR1 SEHNR, CDR2 FQNEAQ (reference sequence). The V and J ends lost 5 bases and 7 bases respectively, with 14 bases between them. DNA of the CDR3: TGTGCCAGCAGCCACCCGATCTCCTCTGGCTACACCTTC. It codes for CASSHPISSGYTF.

The chain is built from TRBV19 and TRBJ1-5, with D possibly being TRBD1 (5 bases). The CDR3 is made up of 17 amino acids. Trimming cost V 5 bases and J 2 bases, with 19 bases left between them. Germline CDR1 and CDR2: LNHDA and SQIVND (reference sequence). This chain's CDR3 is CASSHISGNVGNQPQHF. Here the CDR3 DNA reads TGTGCCAGTAGTCACATCTCAGGGAATGTGGGCAATCAGCCCCAGCATTTT.

The V gene is TRBV2, the J gene TRBJ2-7; unclear D gene. CDR1 is SNHLY, CDR2 FYNNEI, per germline. The CDR3 is made up of 16 amino acids. Deletions cut 6 bases from V and 3 bases from J, with 21 bases between. CDR3 sequence (DNA): TGTGCCAGCAGGGATTTACAGAGTTTGGGGAACTACGAGCAGTACTTC. Residues: CASRDLQSLGNYEQYF.

This clone has just one count. The chain recombines TRBV4-2 with TRBJ2-2; D is unclear. Trimming took 4 bases from V and 1 from J, leaving 10 bases between them. This CDR3 is built from 15 residues. Germline V gene lookup returns CDR1 LGHNA and CDR2 YNFKEQ. Here the CDR3 DNA reads TGTGCCAGCAGCCGTAGTTGGAGGAACACCGGGGAGCTGTTTTTT. Translating gives CASSRSWRNTGELFF.

V gene TRBV5-1 combines with J gene TRBJ1-2, with 9 bases lining up with TRBD1. V trimming: 4 bases; J trimming: 2 bases; junction bases outside the gene matches: 9. The CDR3 is 16 amino acids. The germline gives CDR1 SGHRS, CDR2 YFSETQ. The CDR3 DNA reads TGCGCCAGCAGCGCAGGGACAGGGCAGTCAAACTATGGCTACACCTTC. Translation: CASSAGTGQSNYGYTF.

The V gene is TRBV19, the J gene TRBJ1-5; D might be TRBD1 (5 bases). The germline V gene encodes CDR1 LNHDA and CDR2 SQIVND (reference sequence). The CDR3 extends over 13 amino acids. V was cut by 3 bases and J by 7 bases, with 10 bases left in between. CDR3 DNA sequence: TGTGCCAGTAGTATCCAGGGTCGACAGCCCCAGCATTTT. Protein product: CASSIQGRQPQHF.